This T cell receptor beta chain was identified in a study of cytomegalovirus exposure and HLA in healthy donors. Study-level points and caveats: In vitro experiments confirmed that a few CMV-associated chains were specific for CMV antigens. While the bulk of TCR sequences proved rare, some public TCRs turned up in many donors.

The PCR employed 60 Vbeta primers together with 13 Jbeta primers. Generated by immunoSEQ multiplex PCR, the TCRdb table keeps only in-frame clones and is missing some. The sample has about 130,000 clones; around four fifths are singletons. Of note for this clone: Its antigen remains unidentified.

The trim removed 4 bases at V and 2 bases at J, leaving 7 bases unmatched. This CDR3 has 15 residues. The V gene's germline CDR1 is SGHNT and CDR2 YYREEE (reference sequence). The sample consisted of PBMCs. The sequence came from a woman aged 40 to 50 in good health and CMV-seropositive. The chain uses TRBV5-4 and TRBJ2-5, with 8 bases that match TRBD2. The CDR3 loop is CASSPGGLAQETQYF. Here the CDR3 DNA reads TGTGCCAGCAGCCCGGGGGGGCTAGCTCAAGAGACCCAGTACTTC.